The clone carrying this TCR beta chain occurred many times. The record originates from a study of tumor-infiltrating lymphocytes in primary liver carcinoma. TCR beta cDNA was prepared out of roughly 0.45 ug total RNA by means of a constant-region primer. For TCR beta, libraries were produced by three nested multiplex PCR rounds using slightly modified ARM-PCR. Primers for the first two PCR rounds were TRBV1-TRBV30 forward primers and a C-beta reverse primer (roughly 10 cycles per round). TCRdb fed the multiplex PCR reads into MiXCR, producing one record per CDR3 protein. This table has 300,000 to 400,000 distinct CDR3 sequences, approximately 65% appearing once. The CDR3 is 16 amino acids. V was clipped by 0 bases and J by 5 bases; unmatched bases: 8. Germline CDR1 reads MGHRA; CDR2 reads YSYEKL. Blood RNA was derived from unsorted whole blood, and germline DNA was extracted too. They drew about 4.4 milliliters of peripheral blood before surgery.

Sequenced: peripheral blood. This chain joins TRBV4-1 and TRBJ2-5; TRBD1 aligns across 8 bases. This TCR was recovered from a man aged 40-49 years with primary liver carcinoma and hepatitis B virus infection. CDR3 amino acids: CASSQDPGGVEETQYF. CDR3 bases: TGCGCCAGCAGCCAAGATCCAGGGGGCGTGGAGGAGACCCAGTACTTC.